The clone carrying this T cell receptor (beta chain) has only a few counts. The data are from a study of identical twins. Germline V gene sequence: CDR1 DFQATT, CDR2 SNEGSKA (reference sequence). The CDR3 totals 12 residues. Trimming cost V 3 bases and J 4 bases; bases outside gene matches: 3. Template switching added a universal primer binding site, and final cDNA carried unique molecular identifiers. TCRdb fed the 5' RACE reads into MiXCR, producing one record per CDR3 protein. The sample holds about 470,000 distinct CDR3 sequences, approximately 25% seen once. These data were likewise used in another study, on T cells expressing NK-cell markers. According to that study: These clonotypes also led the CD3+CD56-NKG2C+ fraction in several donors.

The specimen sequenced was CD4+ T cells sorted from blood. The receptor was derived from a woman younger than 30 in good health. The chain combines TRBV20-1 with TRBJ2-7; 7 bases are shared with TRBD2. The CDR3 region is CSASFSGYEQYF. The CDR3 region has the DNA TGCAGTGCTAGTTTTAGCGGGTACGAGCAGTACTTC.